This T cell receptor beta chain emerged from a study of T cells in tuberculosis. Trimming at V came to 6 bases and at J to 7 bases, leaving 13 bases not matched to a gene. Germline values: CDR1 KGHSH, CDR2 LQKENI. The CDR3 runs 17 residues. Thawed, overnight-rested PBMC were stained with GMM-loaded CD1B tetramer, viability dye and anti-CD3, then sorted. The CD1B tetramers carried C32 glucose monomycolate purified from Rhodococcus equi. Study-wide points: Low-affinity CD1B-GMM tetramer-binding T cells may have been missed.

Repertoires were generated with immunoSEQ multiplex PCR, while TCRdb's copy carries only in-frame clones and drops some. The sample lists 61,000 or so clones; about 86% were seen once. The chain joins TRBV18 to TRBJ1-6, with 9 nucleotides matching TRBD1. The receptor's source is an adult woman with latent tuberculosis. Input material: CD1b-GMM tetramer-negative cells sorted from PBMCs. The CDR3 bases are TGTGCCAGCTCCCTCAAAGGGATCGGGACAGGGAATTCACCCCTCCACTTT. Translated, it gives CASSLKGIGTGNSPLHF.